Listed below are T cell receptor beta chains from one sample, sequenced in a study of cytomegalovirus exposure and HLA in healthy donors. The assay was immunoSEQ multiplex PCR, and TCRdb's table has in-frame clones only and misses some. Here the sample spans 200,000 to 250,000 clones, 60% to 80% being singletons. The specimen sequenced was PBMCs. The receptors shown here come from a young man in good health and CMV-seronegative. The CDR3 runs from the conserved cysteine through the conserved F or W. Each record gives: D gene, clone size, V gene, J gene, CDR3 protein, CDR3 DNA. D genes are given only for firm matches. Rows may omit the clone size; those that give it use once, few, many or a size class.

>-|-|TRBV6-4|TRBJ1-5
CASSDCGSSNQPQHF
TGTGCCAGCAGTGACTGCGGTTCTAGCAATCAGCCCCAGCATTTT
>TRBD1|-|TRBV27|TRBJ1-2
CASSLGGGYGVYGYTF
TGTGCCAGTAGTTTAGGAGGGGGCTATGGGGTCTATGGCTACACCTTC
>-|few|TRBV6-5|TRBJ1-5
CASSYGGKQPQHF
TGTGCCAGCAGTTACGGAGGGAAACAGCCCCAGCATTTT
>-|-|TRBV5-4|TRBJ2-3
CASSLFGGSTDTQYF
TGTGCCAGCAGCTTGTTTGGCGGCTCCACAGATACGCAGTATTTT
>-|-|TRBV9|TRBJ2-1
CASSVDALNEQFF
TGTGCCAGCAGCGTAGATGCTCTAAATGAGCAGTTCTTC
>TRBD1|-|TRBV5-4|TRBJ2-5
CASSVTGMETQYF
TGTGCCAGCAGCGTGACAGGGATGGAGACCCAGTACTTC
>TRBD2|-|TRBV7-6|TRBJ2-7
CASSSPSGRTYEQYF
TGTGCCAGCAGCTCCCCTAGCGGGAGGACCTACGAGCAGTACTTC
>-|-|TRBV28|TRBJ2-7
CASSRTRFSEQYF
TGTGCCAGCAGCCGAACTAGATTCAGCGAGCAGTACTTC
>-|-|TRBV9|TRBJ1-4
CASSVQPGGENEKLFF
TGTGCCAGCAGCGTTCAGCCCGGGGGGGAGAATGAAAAACTGTTTTTT
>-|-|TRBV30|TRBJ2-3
CAWGMGGLSTDTQYF
TGTGCCTGGGGCATGGGGGGGCTAAGCACAGATACGCAGTATTTT
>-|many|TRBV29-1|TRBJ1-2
CSVESGGGYGYTF
TGCAGCGTTGAATCCGGGGGGGGCTATGGCTACACCTTC
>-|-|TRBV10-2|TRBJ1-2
CASRDSNHGYTF
TGCGCCAGCAGGGACAGTAACCATGGCTACACCTTC
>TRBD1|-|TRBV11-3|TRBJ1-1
CASSLSDRGHDTEAFF
TGTGCCAGCAGCTTATCGGACAGGGGGCATGACACTGAAGCTTTCTTT
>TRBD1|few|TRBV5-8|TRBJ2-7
CASSDRGDSPYSEQYF
TGTGCCAGCAGCGACAGGGGAGACAGTCCCTACAGCGAGCAGTACTTC
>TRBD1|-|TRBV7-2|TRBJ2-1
CASSLESGTGFNEQFF
TGTGCCAGCAGCTTAGAATCCGGGACAGGGTTCAATGAGCAGTTCTTC
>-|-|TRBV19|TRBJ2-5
CASNGQSGQETQYF
TGTGCCAGTAATGGGCAGTCCGGCCAAGAGACCCAGTACTTC
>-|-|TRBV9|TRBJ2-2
CASSVGGGGRNTGELFF
TGTGCCAGCAGCGTAGGAGGAGGAGGACGAAACACCGGGGAGCTGTTTTTT